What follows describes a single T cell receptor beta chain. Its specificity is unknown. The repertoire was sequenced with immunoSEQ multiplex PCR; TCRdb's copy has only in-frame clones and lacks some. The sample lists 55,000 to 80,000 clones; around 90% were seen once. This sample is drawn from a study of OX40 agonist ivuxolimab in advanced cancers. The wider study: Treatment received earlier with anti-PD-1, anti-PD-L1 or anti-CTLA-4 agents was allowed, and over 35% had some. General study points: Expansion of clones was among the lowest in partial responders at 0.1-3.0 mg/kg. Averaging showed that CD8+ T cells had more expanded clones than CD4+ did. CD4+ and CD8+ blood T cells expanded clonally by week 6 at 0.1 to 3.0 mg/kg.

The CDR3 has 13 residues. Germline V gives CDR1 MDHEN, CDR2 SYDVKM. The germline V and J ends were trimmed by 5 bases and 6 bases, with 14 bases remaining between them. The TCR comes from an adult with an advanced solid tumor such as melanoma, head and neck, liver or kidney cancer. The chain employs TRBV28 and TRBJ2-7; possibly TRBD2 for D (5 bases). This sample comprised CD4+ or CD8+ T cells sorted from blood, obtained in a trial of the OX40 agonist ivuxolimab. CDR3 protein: CASSIPTRAEQYF. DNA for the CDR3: TGTGCCAGCAGTATCCCGACGAGGGCCGAGCAGTACTTC.